The 22 T cell receptor beta chains below all came from one sample that was sequenced in a study of blood T cell repertoires in COVID-19. Produced via immunoSEQ multiplex PCR; TCRdb's table is partial and in-frame only. This table has fewer than 300,000 clones, 65% to 90% appearing once. The sample comprised peripheral blood. These receptors originate from a man aged 45-65 years with COVID-19, enrolled during active disease.

The rearrangement uses TRBV12-3 or TRBV12-4 and TRBJ2-1, with D possibly TRBD2 on 5 matching bases. The CDR3 loop spans 13 amino acids. V shed 5 bases and J shed 5 bases, with 10 bases lying between them. The CDR3 DNA sequence: TGTGCCAGCAGTATTATGACTAACAATGAGCAGTTCTTC. This sequence encodes CASSIMTNNEQFF.

The CDR3: CASSVVASGLEELFF. CDR3 in DNA: TGTGCCAGCAGCGTAGTCGCTAGCGGTTTAGAGGAGCTGTTTTTT. This sequence joins TRBV9 and TRBJ2-2; 7 positions agree with TRBD2. Germline V lookup: CDR1 SGDLS, CDR2 YYNGEE. V gave up 0 bases and J gave up 10 bases; unmatched junction bases: 9. CDR3 length: 15 residues.

This chain joins TRBV4-3 and TRBJ2-1; no definite D call. The CDR3 spans 15 residues. CDR1 and CDR2 from the germline V gene are LGHNA and YSLEER. V lost 3 bases, J lost 0 bases, and 9 bases lay in between. CDR3 protein: CASSHTAYSYNEQFF. The CDR3 DNA is TGCGCCAGCAGCCATACAGCCTACTCCTACAATGAGCAGTTCTTC.

V usage is TRBV19 and J usage is TRBJ1-2; 9 bases align to TRBD1. The junction had 2 bases not matched to a gene; V was cut back by 5 bases and J by 4 bases. Germline V gene sequence: CDR1 LNHDA, CDR2 SQIVND (reference sequence). CDR3 length equals 13 residues. This CDR3 reads CASSQQGAYGYTF. CDR3 DNA: TGTGCCAGTAGTCAACAGGGGGCCTATGGCTACACCTTC.

V is TRBV27 and J is TRBJ2-7, with 10 bases matching TRBD2. This CDR3 contains 13 residues. The J segment lost 3 bases and the V segment lost 6 bases, leaving 2 bases of the junction unmatched. CDR1 MNHEY and CDR2 SMNVEV come from the germline V gene (reference sequence). The CDR3 sequence: CASRRTSGYEQYF. In nucleotides, the CDR3 is TGTGCCAGCAGAAGGACTAGCGGCTACGAGCAGTACTTC.

The chain links TRBV24-1 to TRBJ1-5; TRBD1 aligns across 9 bases. The CDR3 loop spans 19 amino acids. CDR1 KGHDR and CDR2 SFDVKD come from the germline V gene. V lost 3 bases to trimming and J lost 1 base; unmatched junction nucleotides: 12. The CDR3 loop reads CATSDPPRGQGGSNQPQHF. The CDR3 nucleotides read TGTGCCACCAGTGATCCCCCCCGGGGACAGGGCGGGAGCAATCAGCCCCAGCATTTT.

The V gene is TRBV7-2, the J gene TRBJ2-3, with 7 bases fitting TRBD1. This CDR3 is 17 amino acids long. V lost 4 bases and J lost 4; bases outside the gene matches: 14. CDR1 is SGHTA and CDR2 is FQGNSA in the germline V gene. The DNA of the CDR3 is TGTGCCAGCAGCTCCCCCCCCAGGGGGATAAGGCCAGATACGCAGTATTTT. Its translation is CASSSPPRGIRPDTQYF.

This chain uses TRBV5-6 with TRBJ1-2, with TRBD1 identical over 8 bases. J was trimmed by 7 bases and V by 0 bases; bases with no gene match: 8. The CDR3 contains 15 residues. Germline lookup yields CDR1 SGHDT and CDR2 YYEEEE. The CDR3 DNA is TGTGCCAGCAGCTTGGTGCCAGGGGGCCTAGGTGGCTACACCTTC. Protein sequence: CASSLVPGGLGGYTF.

This chain connects TRBV4-1 to TRBJ2-1; TRBD1 matches 9 bases. The CDR3 covers 16 residues. V shed 0 bases, J shed 3 bases, and the junction held 3 bases outside the gene matches. Germline assignment: CDR1 MGHRA and CDR2 YSYEKL. DNA for the CDR3: TGCGCCAGCAGCCAAGAACCGGGACAGGGCTACAATGAGCAGTTCTTC. Its protein product is CASSQEPGQGYNEQFF.

The rearrangement joins TRBV19 to TRBJ1-5; TRBD1 matches at 8 bases. The V gene's germline CDR1 is LNHDA and CDR2 SQIVND (reference sequence). Germline trimming cut 3 bases from V and 0 bases from J; bases unmatched to any gene: 4. This CDR3 comprises 16 residues. The chain's CDR3 is CASSITGTGSNQPQHF. DNA of the CDR3: TGTGCCAGTAGTATTACCGGGACAGGTAGCAATCAGCCCCAGCATTTT.

The V call is TRBV7-8, the J call TRBJ2-7, with TRBD2 identical over 13 bases. Germline loops: CDR1 SGHVS, CDR2 FQNEAQ. Trimming at V came to 0 bases and at J to 3 bases, leaving 5 bases not matched to a gene. The CDR3 contains 17 residues. CDR3 coding DNA: TGTGCCAGCAGCTTAGCTGAGGGACTAGCGGGACTCTACGAGCAGTACTTC. Translating it yields CASSLAEGLAGLYEQYF.

The V gene is TRBV6-2 or TRBV6-3, the J gene TRBJ1-1, with no clear D. Looked up from germline, CDR1 is MNHEY and CDR2 is SVGEGT. The CDR3 totals 13 residues. The V and J ends lost 5 bases and 3 bases respectively, with 10 bases between them. The CDR3 nucleotides are TGTGCCAGCAGTCCGGCGGCCTACACTGAAGCTTTCTTT. Translated, it gives CASSPAAYTEAFF.

The chain links TRBV27 to TRBJ1-1, with 9 bases aligning to TRBD1. This CDR3 comprises 15 residues. Unmatched junction bases numbered 13, after V lost 6 bases and J lost 8 bases. Germline CDR1 is MNHEY and CDR2 is SMNVEV (reference sequence). CDR3 nucleotides: TGTGCCAGCAGACCTTGGACAGGGGAAGTCAGGGAAGCTTTCTTT. As protein: CASRPWTGEVREAFF.

This rearrangement joins TRBV3-1 (or the pseudogene TRBV3-2) to TRBJ2-2; unclear D gene. Germline values: CDR1 LGHDT, CDR2 YNNKEL (reference sequence). CDR3 length: 15 amino acids. The V end was cut by 2 bases, the J end by 6 bases, with 13 bases between. The CDR3 sequence: CASSQRVEIAGELFF. CDR3 in DNA: TGTGCCAGCAGCCAACGGGTTGAGATCGCCGGGGAGCTGTTTTTT.

This clone appeared a few times. The chain recombines TRBV5-4 with TRBJ1-2; TRBD1 agrees at 10 bases. CDR3 length equals 15 residues. The V segment lost 2 bases and the J segment 2 bases; nucleotides outside the gene matches: 3. CDR1 and CDR2 (germline): SGHNT, YYREEE (reference sequence). The CDR3 DNA reads TGTGCCAGCAGCTTTGGGACAGGGGCCAACTATGGCTACACCTTC. Its protein is CASSFGTGANYGYTF.

The chain links TRBV5-1 to TRBJ2-5; 11 bases agree with TRBD2. The germline V gene encodes CDR1 SGHRS and CDR2 YFSETQ. The CDR3 sequence is 15 residues long. Unmatched junction bases numbered 2, after V lost 0 bases and J lost 4 bases. The CDR3 sequence is CASSLGTSGLETQYF. The CDR3, as DNA: TGCGCCAGCAGCTTGGGGACTAGCGGGTTAGAGACCCAGTACTTC.

The genes are TRBV6-5 and TRBJ1-6; D ambiguous. V lost 9 bases, J lost 3 bases, and 9 bases lay in between. This CDR3 spans 13 amino acids. CDR1 and CDR2 (germline): MNHEY, SVGAGI. CDR3 sequence: CASGGHYNSPLHF. For the CDR3, the DNA is TGTGCCAGTGGAGGCCACTATAATTCACCCCTCCACTTT.

The chain is built from TRBV4-3 and TRBJ1-5; D is unclear. V shed 0 bases and J shed 0 bases, with 6 bases lying between them. Germline CDR1 and CDR2: LGHNA and YSLEER. CDR3 size: 15 residues. CDR3 in amino acids: CASSQDVYSNQPQHF. The CDR3 DNA reads TGCGCCAGCAGCCAAGATGTGTATAGCAATCAGCCCCAGCATTTT.

This chain connects TRBV29-1 to TRBJ2-1, with 9 bases matching TRBD1. The CDR3 is 12 residues long. J lost 12 bases, V lost 8 bases, and 11 bases had no gene match. Germline V gene data show CDR1 as SQVTM and CDR2 as ANQGSEA. CDR3 in amino acids: CSYRTGAVGQFF. CDR3 nucleotide sequence: TGCAGCTACCGGACAGGGGCAGTGGGGCAGTTCTTC.

This clone was counted only a few times. The chain uses TRBV19 and TRBJ2-3, with D hard to call. Germline-derived CDR1 and CDR2 are LNHDA and SQIVND (reference sequence). The CDR3 extends over 14 amino acids. V was pared by 3 bases and J by 4 bases, with 11 bases between. This chain's CDR3 is CASSMALPADTQYF. DNA of the CDR3: TGTGCCAGTAGTATGGCCCTCCCCGCAGATACGCAGTATTTT.

The V and J genes are TRBV7-3 and TRBJ2-7; tentatively, D is TRBD2 (5 bases). This CDR3 has 13 amino acids. Trimming shortened V by 1 base and J by 5 bases, and 9 bases separated the two germline ends. The V gene's germline CDR1 is SGHTA and CDR2 FQGTGA. Here the CDR3 DNA reads TGTGCCAGCAGCTTAAATCGGCGGGACGAGCAGTACTTC. It specifies CASSLNRRDEQYF.

The chain couples TRBV20-1 to TRBJ1-2; a weak D match, TRBD1 (5 bases). The CDR3 is 11 residues long. V lost 0 bases, J lost 12 bases, and 11 bases lay in between. The germline V gene has CDR1 DFQATT and CDR2 SNEGSKA (reference sequence). The CDR3 sequence: CSARDRGGNTF. CDR3 nucleotides: TGCAGTGCTAGAGATCGGGGGGGGAACACCTTC.